This TCR beta chain was sequenced in a study of CD8 T cells in ankylosing spondylitis. Study observations and caveats: Disease-linked clones were found to be CD8+ and relatively rare in peripheral blood. A TCR beta motif made of 7 to 9 highly homologous variants seemed typical of ankylosing spondylitis blood. Reportedly, matched ankylosing spondylitis synovial fluid was significantly enriched for disease-linked clones.

Worth noting for this clonotype: Its antigen remains unidentified.

The CDR3 extends over 17 amino acids. V was pared by 3 bases and J by 3 bases, with 11 bases of the junction left unmatched. In germline, CDR1 is SGHAT, CDR2 FQNNGV. TCRdb ran MiXCR on the 5' RACE reads and lists one entry per CDR3 protein. The data show around 300,000 distinct CDR3 sequences, around 20% seen once. Input material: blood, either unsorted or a sorted T cell fraction (not recorded which). J is TRBJ2-5 and V is TRBV11-2; 9 bases are a match to TRBD2. The TCR was taken from a female donor with ankylosing spondylitis or in good health (not recorded which). The CDR3 loop reads CASSFPRGSGSKETQYF. CDR3 DNA: TGTGCCAGCAGCTTTCCGAGGGGTAGCGGGAGTAAAGAGACCCAGTACTTC.